The present entry profiles one TCR beta chain with its context. Its antigen is unknown. TCRdb ran MiXCR on the PCR reads and lists one entry per CDR3 protein. Here the sample spans hundreds of thousands of distinct CDR3 sequences, about a quarter being singletons. The data belong to a study of molecular identifiers for immune sequencing clone quantification. The V gene lost 8 bases and the J gene lost 5 bases, with 13 bases spanning the gap. The CDR3 consists of 12 residues. CDR1 SEHNR and CDR2 FQNEAQ come from the germline V gene (reference sequence). Notes on the study in general: Spiked Jurkat TCR RNA equivalent to one cell reportedly surfaced among some 990,000 naive cells.

This chain links TRBV7-9 with TRBJ2-7; no firm D call. Sequencing input: naive CD8+ T cells from blood, with Jurkat cell RNA spiked in. The subset: FACS-sorted CD8+CD4-CCR7+CD45RA+ naive T cells. The sequence came from a human donor in good health. Some libraries in this study had Jurkat cell RNA spiked in. The CDR3 DNA follows: TGTGCCAGCTCCCGAGCTCTCCACGAGCAGTACTTC. Translation gives CASSRALHEQYF.